Listed here are 11 T cell receptor beta chains from one sample, sequenced in a study of blood T cell repertoires in COVID-19. TCRdb's copy holds only in-frame clones and misses some; the assay was immunoSEQ multiplex PCR. Seen here are approximately 210,000 clones, around nine tenths observed once, and the top ten hold 4.5% to 5.5%. Input material: peripheral blood. The source of these receptors is a woman in her 40s with acute or convalescent COVID-19.

A single count supports this clone. The chain uses TRBV19 and TRBJ1-2; no clear D gene. The CDR3 is 14 amino acids. Trimming removed 5 bases at V and 2 bases at J, with 12 bases between. CDR1 is LNHDA and CDR2 is SQIVND in the germline V gene (reference sequence). CDR3 residues: CASSFPGLNYGYTF. For the CDR3, the DNA is TGTGCCAGTAGTTTCCCTGGGCTAAACTATGGCTACACCTTC.

This chain connects TRBV2 to TRBJ1-4; no definite D call. This CDR3 has 16 residues. Trimming removed 3 bases from V and 1 base from J, with 12 bases in between. Germline V gene sequence: CDR1 SNHLY, CDR2 FYNNEI. DNA for the CDR3: TGTGCCAGCAGTGAGTTCGAGTATTTAACTAATGAAAAACTGTTTTTT. It codes for CASSEFEYLTNEKLFF.

The chain uses TRBV19 and TRBJ1-2; perhaps TRBD1 as D (6 bases). Germline V lookup: CDR1 LNHDA, CDR2 SQIVND (reference sequence). The ends were cut back, 9 bases at V and 5 bases at J, with 22 bases in the middle. The CDR3 has 15 amino acids. CDR3 in DNA: TGTGCCAGCACAGCGGTTGCAGGGACATCGTATGGCTACACCTTC. Translation gives CASTAVAGTSYGYTF. Full variable domain (rest looked up from reference TRBV19 and TRBJ1-2): DGGITQSPKYLFRKEGQNVTLSCEQNLNHDAMYWYRQDPGQGLRLIYYSQIVNDFQKGDIAEGYSVSREKKESFPLTVTSAQKNPTAFYLCASTAVAGTSYGYTFGSGTRLTVV.

The genes are TRBV7-3 and TRBJ1-6; possible D gene TRBD1, 5 bases. Germline V gene sequence: CDR1 SGHTA, CDR2 FQGTGA. With 3 bases removed from V and 0 bases from J, the gap between germline ends came to 18 bases. There are 19 residues in the CDR3. The CDR3 sequence: CASSFGRTQDFSYNSPLHF. DNA for the CDR3: TGTGCCAGCAGCTTTGGACGGACACAGGATTTCTCCTATAATTCACCCCTCCACTTT.

The chain couples TRBV7-2 to TRBJ1-2; a weak D match, TRBD1 (6 bases). Trimming took off 3 bases at V and 6 bases at J, with 14 bases between the two ends. Per germline, CDR1 SGHTA and CDR2 FQGNSA. This CDR3 spans 14 amino acids. The CDR3 nucleotides read TGTGCCAGCAGCTTCCAGGGGATAGGCAATGGCTACACCTTC. This sequence encodes CASSFQGIGNGYTF.

Here the CDR3 DNA reads TGTGCCAGCAGCCGGACAGGGGGCTCTGGAAACACCATATATTTT. Protein sequence: CASSRTGGSGNTIYF. This sequence joins TRBV7-6 and TRBJ1-3, with 10 bases lining up with TRBD1. Germline CDR1 reads SGHVS; CDR2 reads FNYEAQ. The CDR3 sequence is 15 residues long. V lost 5 bases to trimming and J lost 0 bases; unmatched junction nucleotides: 1.

This sequence joins TRBV5-6 and TRBJ1-3; no reliable D call. The CDR3 is 12 amino acids. The V end lost 2 bases, the J end lost 3 bases, and 3 bases lay between the germline ends. CDR1 and CDR2 (germline): SGHDT, YYEEEE. As DNA, the CDR3 is TGTGCCAGCAGCTTCAGTGGAAACACCATATATTTT. Protein product: CASSFSGNTIYF.

The chain combines TRBV6-6 with TRBJ2-7; perhaps TRBD2 as D (6 bases). Trimming cost V 0 bases and J 7 bases, with 10 bases left between them. This CDR3 contains 13 residues. Germline V gives CDR1 MNHNY, CDR2 SVGAGI (reference sequence). This chain's CDR3 is CASSYSGGREQYV. Written as DNA, the CDR3 is TGTGCCAGCAGTTACTCGGGGGGAAGGGAGCAGTACGTC.

V gene TRBV4-1 combines with J gene TRBJ1-3; tentatively, D is TRBD1 (5 bases). V was cut by 0 bases and J by 0 bases, with 15 bases left in between. CDR1 and CDR2 (germline): MGHRA, YSYEKL. CDR3 length: 18 amino acids. For the CDR3, the DNA is TGCGCCAGCAGCCAAGATGGGGGGAGGATTTACTCTGGAAACACCATATATTTT. Translated: CASSQDGGRIYSGNTIYF.

The V gene is TRBV10-3, the J gene TRBJ1-3; TRBD1 is a possible D gene (6 bases). This CDR3 is 14 amino acids long. CDR1 and CDR2 (germline): ENHRY, SYGVKD. Between the trimmed V and J ends, which lost 6 bases and 0 bases, there was a span of 9 bases. In DNA form, the CDR3 reads TGTGCCATCAGCCCGGACAGCTCTGGAAACACCATATATTTT. Its translation: CAISPDSSGNTIYF.

This clone was detected once. CDR3 DNA sequence: TGTGCCTGGAGTGGACGGGGAAGTTATAGCAATCAGCCCCAGCATTTT. It encodes CAWSGRGSYSNQPQHF. The chain employs TRBV30 and TRBJ1-5; no clear D gene. Trimming shortened V by 1 base and J by 0 bases, and 13 bases separated the two germline ends. The CDR3 is 16 amino acids. Germline V lookup: CDR1 GTSNPN, CDR2 SVGIG (reference sequence).